This note documents a single T cell receptor beta chain sequence. Ten or more counts support this clonotype. Its antigen is currently not known. Qualities for individual bases were not recorded, and no much larger clone is one base off. V ends up 7 bases short and J 4 bases short, with an unmatched junction base count of 6. Measured from the cysteine to the phenylalanine, the CDR3 is 14 residues long. Kept here is only the CDR3 DNA, which spans 42 bases and is read in frame from base 1. CDR1 DFQATT and CDR2 SNEGSKA are derived from the germline V gene (reference sequence). This specimen comes from a study of glioma-infiltrating T cells (dated by TCRdb to about 2016). Notes on the research overall: Sequencing of TCR alpha- and beta-chain repertoires was performed on glioma tissue, on non-neoplastic brain tissue, and on matched peripheral blood mononuclear cells. Three low-grade glioma patients, about eight primary glioblastoma patients and three non-glioma patients contributing non-neoplastic brain tissue were included in the paired cohort. To gauge divergence between tissue and blood T-cell populations, every tissue-infiltrating repertoire was compared against the peripheral blood repertoire from the same patient. Study-wide conclusions, independent of this receptor: VJ-independent divergence between tissue and blood was found to be below expectation in non-neoplastic patients but above expectation in all gliomas, particularly low-grade gliomas. Group comparisons were based on small numbers of patients: three non-neoplastic, three low-grade glioma and seven to nine glioblastoma patients. Very few CDR3 sequences were found to be shared between tissue and blood, and this scarcity was attributed to high CDR3 diversity and limited sampling.

TCR alpha and beta CDR3 regions were amplified with the iRepertoire nested amplicon-rescue multiplex PCR (arm-PCR) platform from RNA. The input for one-step reverse transcription and amplification was about 95-450 ng of tissue mRNA or PBMC total RNA. After bead purification, a secondary multiplex PCR added Illumina adapters, and libraries were gel-purified between 200 and 400 bp. Internal 6-nucleotide barcodes were carried by the libraries and were used for demultiplexing. Sequencing of the libraries was done on an Illumina MiSeq using 2x220 or 2x250 nucleotide paired-end reads. The paper's data handling went like this. FLASH 1.2.11 was used to merge paired reads, and BWA-MEM then aligned the reads to the GRCh37 human genome before TRA and TRB reads were extracted. V and J assignment used an IMGT-derived reference of cassette sequences and CDR3 motifs that included pseudogenes. Reads were translated in three frames, and productive CDR3s were defined as those with a C...FGXG motif and no stop codons. A clonotype was defined as a unique combination of a V-J cassette pair and a CDR3 amino acid sequence. Reads were filtered by Hamming distance, thresholded by each sample's sequence error rate in mapped regions. TCRdb redid the processing of the public reads, applying fastp at Q25 and MiXCR, and retained in-frame beta chains. When rows share a CDR3 protein, they turn into one entry using the most common DNA and genes. What appears here as the V and J calls and clone size reflects TCRdb's work, not the paper's. The sample table shows tens of thousands of distinct CDR3 sequences, and 20% to 25% are seen once. Approximately 6.7% of the sample is taken by the ten largest.

Sequencing was performed on glioma tissue, nonneoplastic brain tissue, or PBMCs (not recorded which). The chain is assembled from TRBV20-1 and TRBJ2-3, and 12 bases in between align with TRBD2. This clonotype was sampled from a human donor with low-grade glioma or glioblastoma, undergoing nonglioma brain surgery, or in good health (not recorded which). The CDR3 here reads CSVPTSGGSDTQYF. The nucleotides read TGCAGTGTCCCGACTAGCGGGGGCTCAGATACGCAGTATTTT.